This T cell receptor beta chain was sequenced during a study of T cells in Graves' hyperthyroidism and ophthalmopathy. Study-wide results and caveats: For ophthalmopathy, model prediction preceded onset by a median 6.5 months.

V was pared by 7 bases and J by 0 bases, with 10 bases between. Germline V gene lookup returns CDR1 SNHLY and CDR2 FYNNEI. The CDR3 length is 14 residues. Concerning this clonotype itself: Antigen: not known.

What was amplified from RNA transcripts were TCR beta CDR3 regions. First-round RT-PCR of the TCR CDR3 relied on the HTBI primer set. TCRdb recomputed calls from the multiplex PCR reads with MiXCR, one row per CDR3 protein. The sample shows roughly 110,000 distinct CDR3 sequences, 16% of them seen only once. The chain recombines TRBV2 with TRBJ1-5; D remains ambiguous. Sequenced sample: blood. The sequence was obtained from a woman between 50 and 59 years old with Graves' hyperthyroidism. CDR3 region: CASISTDSNQPQHF. The CDR3 DNA follows: TGTGCCAGCATTTCAACAGATAGCAATCAGCCCCAGCATTTT.